This TCR beta chain was sequenced for a study of identical twins. Findings and limits, study-wide: Partial confounding of zero-insertion analyses by invariant MAIT and iNKT cells was possible. Insertions were reduced in abundant cord blood beta clonotypes but not in memory repertoires. Within twin pairs, the out-of-frame alpha sequences they shared showed excess low generation probability.

This clonotype has a count of ten or more. Its antigen is not known. Per the germline V gene, CDR1 is DFQATT and CDR2 is SNEGSKA (reference sequence). This CDR3 is 15 amino acids long. V was pared by 0 bases and J by 4 bases, with 15 bases between. Each CDR3 protein is one row after TCRdb ran MiXCR on the 5' RACE reads. The table includes about 290,000 distinct CDR3 sequences, roughly 9.8% detected once. These data also featured in a second study, about yellow fever vaccine responses in identical twins.

The chain combines TRBV20-1 with TRBJ2-5, with D perhaps matching TRBD2 (6 bases). The origin of this receptor is a woman between 18 and 30 years old in good health. Sequencing was performed on CD8+ T cells sorted from blood. CDR3 nucleotide sequence: TGCAGTGCTAGAGATCCCGGGGGATGGGGAGAGACCCAGTACTTC. This gives the protein CSARDPGGWGETQYF.